The clone carrying this TCR beta chain was recorded at least ten times. Its target is unknown. The data stem from a study of T cells after yellow fever vaccination. Findings and caveats of the study: When the response was secondary, it was weaker but reached its peak faster, day 5 versus 15.

TCRdb re-analysed the 5' RACE reads in MiXCR, keeping a single row per CDR3 protein. The repertoire holds about 360,000 distinct CDR3 sequences, with 6.2% as singletons. Trimming removed 2 bases from V and 1 base from J, with 11 bases in between. The CDR3 contains 15 residues. Per germline, CDR1 SGHTA and CDR2 FQGNSA. The V gene is TRBV7-2, the J gene TRBJ1-2; a possible D gene is TRBD1 (6 bases). This sequence was found in a young man who received the YFV17D yellow fever vaccine. The specimen comprised PBMCs, sampled 5 days after the yellow fever booster vaccination. CDR3 region: CASSLTRTDNYGYTF. CDR3 nucleotides: TGTGCCAGCAGCTTAACCCGGACAGATAACTATGGCTACACCTTC.